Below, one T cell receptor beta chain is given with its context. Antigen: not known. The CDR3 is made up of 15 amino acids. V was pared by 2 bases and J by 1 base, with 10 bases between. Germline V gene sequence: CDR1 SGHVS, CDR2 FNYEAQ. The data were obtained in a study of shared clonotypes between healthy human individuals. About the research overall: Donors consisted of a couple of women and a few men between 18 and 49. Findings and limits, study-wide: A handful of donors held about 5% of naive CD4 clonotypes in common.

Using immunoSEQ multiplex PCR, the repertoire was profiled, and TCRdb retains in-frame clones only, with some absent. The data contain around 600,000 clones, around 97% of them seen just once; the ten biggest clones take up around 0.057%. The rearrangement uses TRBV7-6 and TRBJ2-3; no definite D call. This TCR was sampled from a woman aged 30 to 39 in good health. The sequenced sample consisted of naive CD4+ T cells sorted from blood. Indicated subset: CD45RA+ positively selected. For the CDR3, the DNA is TGTGCCAGCAGCTTAACCCAGCGAGGCACAGATACGCAGTATTTT. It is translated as CASSLTQRGTDTQYF.